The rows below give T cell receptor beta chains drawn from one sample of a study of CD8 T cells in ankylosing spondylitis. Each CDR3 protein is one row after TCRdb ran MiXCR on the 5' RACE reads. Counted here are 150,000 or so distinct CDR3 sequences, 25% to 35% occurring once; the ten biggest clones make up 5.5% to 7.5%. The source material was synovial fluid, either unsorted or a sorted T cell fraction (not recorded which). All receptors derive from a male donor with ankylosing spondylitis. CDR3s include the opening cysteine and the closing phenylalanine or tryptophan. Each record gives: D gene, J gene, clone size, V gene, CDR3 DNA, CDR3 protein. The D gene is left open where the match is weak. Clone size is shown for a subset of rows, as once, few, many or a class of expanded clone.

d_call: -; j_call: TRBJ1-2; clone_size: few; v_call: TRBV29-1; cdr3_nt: TGCAGCGTTGAAAGTGTTAACTATGGCTACACCTTC; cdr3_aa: CSVESVNYGYTF
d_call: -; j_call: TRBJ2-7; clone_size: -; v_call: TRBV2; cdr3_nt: TGTGCCAGCAGCGTCCGCATCTCCTACGAGCAGTACTTC; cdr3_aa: CASSVRISYEQYF
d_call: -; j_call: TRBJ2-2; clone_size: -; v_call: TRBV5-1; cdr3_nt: TGCGCCAGCAGCTCCCGGGGAGGGGGCACCACCGGGGAGCTGTTTTTT; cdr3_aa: CASSSRGGGTTGELFF
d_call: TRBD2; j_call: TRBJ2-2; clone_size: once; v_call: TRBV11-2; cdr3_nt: TGTGCCAGCAGCCTTAGCGGGGGGGCCCTCGCCGGGGAGCTGTTTTTT; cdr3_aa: CASSLSGGALAGELFF
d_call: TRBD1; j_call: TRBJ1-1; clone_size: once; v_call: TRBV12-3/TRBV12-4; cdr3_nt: TGTGCCAGCAGCCTAACAGGGGCTGGGGGAGCTTTCTTT; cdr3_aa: CASSLTGAGGAFF
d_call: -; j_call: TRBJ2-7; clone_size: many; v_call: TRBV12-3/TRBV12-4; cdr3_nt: TGTGCCAGCAGTTTTTCGCGGGACACCGAGCAGTACTTC; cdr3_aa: CASSFSRDTEQYF
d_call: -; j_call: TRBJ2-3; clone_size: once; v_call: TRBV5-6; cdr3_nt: TGTGCCAGCAGCCTACTAGTTCGAGATACGCAGTATTTT; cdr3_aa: CASSLLVRDTQYF
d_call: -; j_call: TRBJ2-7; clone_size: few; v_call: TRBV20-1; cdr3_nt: TGCAGTGCCACCGACATCTACGAGCAGTACTTC; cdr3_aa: CSATDIYEQYF
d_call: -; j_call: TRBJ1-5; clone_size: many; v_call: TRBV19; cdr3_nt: TGTGCCAGTAGTACGACGGGTAGCAATCAGCCCCAGCATTTT; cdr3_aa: CASSTTGSNQPQHF
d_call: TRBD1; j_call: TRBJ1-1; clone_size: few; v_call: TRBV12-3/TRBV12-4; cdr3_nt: TGTGCCAGCAGTTTCCGACAGGGGGTTGAAGCTTTCTTT; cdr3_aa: CASSFRQGVEAFF
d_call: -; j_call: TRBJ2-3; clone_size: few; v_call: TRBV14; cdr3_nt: TGTGCCAGCAGCCAGGGGTATACGCAGTATTTT; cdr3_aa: CASSQGYTQYF
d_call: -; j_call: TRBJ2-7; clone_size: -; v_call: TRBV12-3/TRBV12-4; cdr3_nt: TGTGCCAGCAGTTCCACCTACGAGCAGTACTTC; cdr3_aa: CASSSTYEQYF
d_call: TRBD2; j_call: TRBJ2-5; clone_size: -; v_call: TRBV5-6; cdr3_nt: TGTGCCAGCAGCAATGCGGGGGAAGAGACCCAGTACTTC; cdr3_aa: CASSNAGEETQYF
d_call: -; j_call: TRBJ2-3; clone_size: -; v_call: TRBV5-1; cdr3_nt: TGCGCCAGCAGATTACTACCGAACACAGATACGCAGTATTTT; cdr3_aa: CASRLLPNTDTQYF
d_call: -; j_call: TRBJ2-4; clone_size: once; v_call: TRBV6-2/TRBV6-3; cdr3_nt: TGTGCCAGCAGGACTGGGACACTTCTAGCCAAAAACATTCAGTACTTC; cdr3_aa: CASRTGTLLAKNIQYF
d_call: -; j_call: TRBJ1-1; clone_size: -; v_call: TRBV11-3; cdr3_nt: TGTGCCAGCAGCTCCCAGGGCACTGAAGCTTTCTTT; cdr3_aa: CASSSQGTEAFF
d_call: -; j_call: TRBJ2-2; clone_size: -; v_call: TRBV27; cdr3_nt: TGTGCCAGCAGTTGGTCGAACCGTAACACCGGGGAGCTGTTTTTT; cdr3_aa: CASSWSNRNTGELFF
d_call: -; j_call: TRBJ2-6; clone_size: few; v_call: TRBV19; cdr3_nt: TGTGCCAGTAGTATCACTCACAGCTCTGGGGCCAACGTCCTGACTTTC; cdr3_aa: CASSITHSSGANVLTF
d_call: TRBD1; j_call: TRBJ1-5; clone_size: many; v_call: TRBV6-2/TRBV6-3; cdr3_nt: TGTGCCAGCTCCGGGACAGGCGGGGCTCAGCCCCAGCATTTT; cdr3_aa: CASSGTGGAQPQHF
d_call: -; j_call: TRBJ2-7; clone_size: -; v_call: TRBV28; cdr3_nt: TGTGCCAGCAGTTTAAAAACAGGGGGGGTTGGCTACGAGCAGTACTTC; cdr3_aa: CASSLKTGGVGYEQYF
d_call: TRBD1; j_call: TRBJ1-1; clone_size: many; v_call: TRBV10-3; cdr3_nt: TGTGCCATCAGTGATCGGGACAGGGAGGGCCCTGAAGCTTTCTTT; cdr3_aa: CAISDRDREGPEAFF
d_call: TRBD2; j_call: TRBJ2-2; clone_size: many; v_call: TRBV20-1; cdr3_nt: TGCAGTGCTAGAGATGCCCGGACAGCGGGAGCCACCGGGGAGCTGTTTTTT; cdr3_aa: CSARDARTAGATGELFF
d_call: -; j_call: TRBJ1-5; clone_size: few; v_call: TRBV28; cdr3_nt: TGTGCCAGCAGAGAGGGGGGTCAGCCCCAGCATTTT; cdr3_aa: CASREGGQPQHF